This T cell receptor beta chain comes out of a study of T cells after yellow fever vaccination. Study at large: Preparing low-cell-number fractions relied on SMART-Seq v4 Ultra Low Input.

The 5'RACE template-switching step produced TCR cDNA and added a universal primer site and UMIs. TCRdb re-called the 5' RACE reads with MiXCR, one entry per CDR3 protein. The sample has about 340,000 distinct CDR3 sequences; 9.5% to 15% are singletons. On this clonotype: What it recognizes is unknown.

Study-wide findings and caveats: Most clones from primary vaccination resurfaced after the booster (approximately 97% CD4, 88% CD8).

Sequenced here: CD4+ T cells sorted from PBMCs, sampled 15 days after the yellow fever booster vaccination. This TCR was sampled from a man between 18 and 35 years old who received the YFV17D yellow fever vaccine.

As DNA, the CDR3 is TGCAGCGTTAACCGGGACAGGGTGTCGGGCTACACCTTC. It yields the protein CSVNRDRVSGYTF. The chain uses TRBV29-1 and TRBJ1-2; 9 nucleotides align to TRBD1. Trimming took 5 bases from V and 8 from J; bases not matched to a gene: 9. The CDR3 runs 13 residues. CDR1 is SQVTM, CDR2 ANQGSEA, per germline.